The text below deals with one T cell receptor (beta chain). The CDR3 contains 13 residues. Trimming took 5 bases from V and 5 from J, leaving 12 bases between them. Germline CDR1 reads MNHNS; CDR2 reads SASEGT. It was with 60 Vbeta and 13 Jbeta primers that the PCR ran. The table came from immunoSEQ multiplex PCR; TCRdb's copy has only in-frame clones and leaves some out. The sample contains about 180,000 clones, 77% of which appear only once. This specimen comes from a study of cytomegalovirus exposure and HLA in healthy donors. The rearrangement uses TRBV6-1 and TRBJ1-2; D is ambiguous. The clonotype comes from a man younger than 30 in good health and CMV-seronegative. Input material: PBMCs. CDR3 sequence: CASSLSEAYGYTF. For the CDR3, the DNA is TGTGCCAGCAGTTTGTCAGAGGCTTATGGCTACACCTTC.